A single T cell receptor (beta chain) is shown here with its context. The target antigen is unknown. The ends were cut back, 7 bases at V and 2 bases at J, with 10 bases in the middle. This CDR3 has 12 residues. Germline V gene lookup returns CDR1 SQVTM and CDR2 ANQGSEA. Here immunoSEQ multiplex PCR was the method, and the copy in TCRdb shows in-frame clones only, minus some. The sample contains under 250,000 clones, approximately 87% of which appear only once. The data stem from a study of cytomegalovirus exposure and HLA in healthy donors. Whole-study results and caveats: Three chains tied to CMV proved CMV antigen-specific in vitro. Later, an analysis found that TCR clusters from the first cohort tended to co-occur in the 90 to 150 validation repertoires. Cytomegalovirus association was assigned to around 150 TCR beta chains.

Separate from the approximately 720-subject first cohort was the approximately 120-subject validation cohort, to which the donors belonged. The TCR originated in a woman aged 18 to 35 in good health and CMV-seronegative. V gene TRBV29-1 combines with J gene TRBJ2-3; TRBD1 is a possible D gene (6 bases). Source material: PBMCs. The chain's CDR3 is CSAWGPTDTQYF. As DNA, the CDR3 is TGCAGCGCCTGGGGGCCCACAGATACGCAGTATTTT.